One sample yielded the 21 T cell receptor beta chains listed below, sequenced in a study of cytomegalovirus exposure and HLA in healthy donors. PCR was performed using 60 Vbeta and 13 Jbeta primers. Profiling relied on immunoSEQ multiplex PCR, and the TCRdb table lists in-frame clones only, not all of them. The sample shows 160,000 or so clones, around 80% of them seen only once. The specimen was PBMCs. The receptors originated from a man between 18 and 35 years old in good health and CMV-seronegative.

The chain combines TRBV28 with TRBJ2-7, with 8 bases lining up with TRBD2. This CDR3 is built from 14 residues. CDR1 is MDHEN and CDR2 is SYDVKM in the germline V gene. V lost 8 bases and J lost 3; bases outside the gene matches: 9. The CDR3 coding sequence is TGTGCCAGCGATTCCAGGGCGGGAGGCTACGAGCAGTACTTC. Encoded protein: CASDSRAGGYEQYF. Together with reference TRBV28 and TRBJ2-7, the CDR3 gives the full variable domain: DVKVTQSSRYLVKRTGEKVFLECVQDMDHENMFWYRQDPGLGLRLIYFSYDVKMKEKGDIPEGYSVSREKKERFSLILESASTNQTSMYLCASDSRAGGYEQYFGPGTRLTVT.

This chain uses TRBV7-6 with TRBJ2-2, with 8 nucleotides matching TRBD1. V shed 0 bases and J 1 base; nucleotides not matched to a gene: 1. Germline CDR1 and CDR2: SGHVS and FNYEAQ. The CDR3 has 16 residues. The chain's CDR3 is CASSLAGTGNTGELFF. CDR3 nucleotide sequence: TGTGCCAGCAGCTTAGCCGGGACAGGGAACACCGGGGAGCTGTTTTTT.

The chain couples TRBV6-6 to TRBJ2-7; D unresolved. The ends were cut back, 5 bases at V and 0 bases at J, with 11 bases in the middle. Germline CDR1 is MNHNY and CDR2 is SVGAGI (reference sequence). The CDR3 is made up of 14 amino acids. This CDR3 is CASSHRAYSYEQYF. DNA of the CDR3: TGTGCCAGCAGTCACAGAGCTTACTCCTACGAGCAGTACTTC.

The rearrangement uses TRBV6-6 and TRBJ1-1; TRBD1 matches at 8 bases. J lost 0 bases, V lost 4 bases, and 1 base had no gene match. Germline lookup yields CDR1 MNHNY and CDR2 SVGAGI (reference sequence). The CDR3 consists of 14 residues. The DNA of the CDR3 is TGTGCCAGCAGTTCGACAGGGGTGAACACTGAAGCTTTCTTT. The encoded protein is CASSSTGVNTEAFF.

This clone was recorded once. V gene TRBV7-2 combines with J gene TRBJ1-1; the D gene is possibly TRBD1 (5 bases). The CDR3 is 13 amino acids. V dropped 7 bases and J dropped 6 bases, with 15 bases sitting between them. CDR1 is SGHTA and CDR2 is FQGNSA in the germline V gene. The CDR3 region is CASTLTGDPEAFF. CDR3 coding DNA: TGTGCCAGCACCCTTACAGGTGACCCTGAAGCTTTCTTT. Using reference TRBV7-2 and TRBJ1-1 for the parts outside the CDR3, the full variable domain is GAGVSQSPSNKVTEKGKDVELRCDPISGHTALYWYRQSLGQGLEFLIYFQGNSAPDKSGLPSDRFSAERTGGSVSTLTIQRTQQEDSAVYLCASTLTGDPEAFFGQGTRLTVV.

This chain connects TRBV10-3 to TRBJ2-7, with TRBD1 matching over 11 bases. Germline-derived CDR1 and CDR2 are ENHRY and SYGVKD. The CDR3 sequence is 15 residues long. Trimming at V came to 2 bases and at J to 3 bases, leaving 3 bases not matched to a gene. The CDR3 DNA follows: TGTGCCATCAGTGAGCTGGGACAGGGGGACTACGAGCAGTACTTC. Protein sequence: CAISELGQGDYEQYF.

In DNA, the CDR3 is TGTGCCAGCAGTTTATCGACTCTGTCAGGGGGACCCTACGAGCAGTACTTC. Protein sequence: CASSLSTLSGGPYEQYF. The chain carries TRBV27 and TRBJ2-7, with 7 bases matching TRBD1. The CDR3 consists of 17 residues. V lost 0 bases and J lost 2; bases outside the gene matches: 10. Germline lookup yields CDR1 MNHEY and CDR2 SMNVEV (reference sequence).

The V call is TRBV6-5, the J call TRBJ1-4, with TRBD1 as a possible D gene (6 bases). The CDR3 has 14 residues. The V end lost 5 bases, the J end lost 3 bases, and 10 bases lay between the germline ends. Germline CDR1 and CDR2: MNHEY and SVGAGI. This CDR3 reads CASSPWTANEKLFF. The CDR3, as DNA: TGTGCCAGCAGTCCCTGGACAGCTAATGAAAAACTGTTTTTT.

The chain is built from TRBV19 and TRBJ2-1; TRBD1 matches at 7 bases. From germline, CDR1 is LNHDA and CDR2 SQIVND (reference sequence). J gave up 7 bases and V 3 bases, and 6 bases lay outside the gene matches. This CDR3 contains 14 residues. The CDR3 DNA is TGTGCCAGTAGTATCTCGACAGGGCGGAATGAGCAGTTCTTC. It yields the protein CASSISTGRNEQFF.

This chain joins TRBV18 and TRBJ2-5, with TRBD1 matching over 9 bases. Germline V gives CDR1 KGHSH, CDR2 LQKENI. V trimming: 6 bases; J trimming: 2 bases; junction bases outside the gene matches: 7. This CDR3 region has 15 residues. CDR3 protein: CASSGADRGQETQYF. CDR3 sequence (DNA): TGTGCCAGCTCCGGGGCCGACAGGGGGCAAGAGACCCAGTACTTC.

The V call is TRBV6-5, the J call TRBJ1-1; 8 bases match TRBD1. This CDR3 has 13 residues. V shed 6 bases and J 4 bases; nucleotides not matched to a gene: 4. Germline assignment: CDR1 MNHEY and CDR2 SVGAGI. CDR3 DNA sequence: TGTGCCAGCAGCAGGACAGGGTTCACTGAAGCTTTCTTT. Protein sequence: CASSRTGFTEAFF.

V usage is TRBV27 and J usage is TRBJ2-7; 8 bases line up with TRBD2. Germline trimming cut 2 bases from V and 3 bases from J; bases unmatched to any gene: 9. The CDR3 is 16 amino acids. Germline CDR1 is MNHEY and CDR2 is SMNVEV (reference sequence). The CDR3 loop is CASSLAPGTSDYEQYF. The CDR3 DNA reads as TGTGCCAGCAGTTTAGCTCCCGGGACTAGTGACTACGAGCAGTACTTC.

V gene TRBV7-9 combines with J gene TRBJ2-5; 10 nucleotides match TRBD2. The trim removed 3 bases at V and 4 bases at J, leaving 8 bases unmatched. The length of the CDR3 is 16 residues. CDR1 and CDR2 (germline): SEHNR, FQNEAQ (reference sequence). The CDR3 region is CASSFTAGGPTETQYF. CDR3 nucleotide sequence: TGTGCCAGCAGCTTCACAGCGGGGGGGCCTACAGAGACCCAGTACTTC.

This chain joins TRBV27 and TRBJ2-1, with TRBD1 matching 8 bases. Germline values: CDR1 MNHEY, CDR2 SMNVEV (reference sequence). CDR3 length: 16 amino acids. Losses at the gene ends were 3 bases for V and 6 bases for J; bases not matched to a gene: 10. The CDR3 bases are TGTGCCAGCAGTTTTGATGGGACAGGAAGGGTCAATGAGCAGTTCTTC. Encoded protein: CASSFDGTGRVNEQFF.

The V and J genes are TRBV18 and TRBJ2-7; 10 bases line up with TRBD1. Germline V gene data show CDR1 as KGHSH and CDR2 as LQKENI. Germline trimming cut 5 bases from V and 0 bases from J; bases unmatched to any gene: 7. The CDR3 loop spans 16 amino acids. This chain's CDR3 is CASSTGQGDSSYEQYF. The CDR3 coding sequence is TGTGCCAGCTCAACCGGACAGGGGGATAGCTCCTACGAGCAGTACTTC.

This chain connects TRBV4-1 to TRBJ2-7; 12 bases align to TRBD2. Losses at the gene ends were 1 base for V and 5 bases for J; bases not matched to a gene: 9. Germline V CDR1 and CDR2: MGHRA, YSYEKL. The CDR3 consists of 17 residues. The CDR3, as DNA: TGCGCCAGCAGCCAAGGGACTAGCGGGGTTAGCAACGACGAGCAGTACTTC. Its protein is CASSQGTSGVSNDEQYF.

The chain couples TRBV5-8 to TRBJ2-1; D is possibly TRBD1 (6 bases). V lost 1 base and J lost 7, with 18 bases in between. This CDR3 spans 16 amino acids. In germline, CDR1 is SGHTS, CDR2 YDEGEE. Here the CDR3 DNA reads TGTGCCAGCAGCTTGCCGGGGCAGGGGCTACGGAATGAGCAGTTCTTC. Translated, it gives CASSLPGQGLRNEQFF.

The rearrangement joins TRBV7-9 to TRBJ2-7; D is unresolved. Germline loops: CDR1 SEHNR, CDR2 FQNEAQ (reference sequence). There are 14 residues in the CDR3. Trimming cost V 3 bases and J 2 bases, with 11 bases left between them. The CDR3 sequence is CASSLSLSPYEQYF. Written as DNA, the CDR3 is TGTGCCAGCAGCTTGAGTTTATCTCCCTACGAGCAGTACTTC.

This chain joins TRBV28 and TRBJ2-2; perhaps TRBD2 as D (6 bases). The germline V and J ends were trimmed by 6 bases and 6 bases, with 20 bases remaining between them. The CDR3 runs 16 residues. The V gene's germline CDR1 is MDHEN and CDR2 SYDVKM. The DNA for the CDR3 is TGTGCCAGCAGGCCCAAGGCCAGGGAGGCATCCGGGGAGCTGTTTTTT. This translates into CASRPKAREASGELFF.

This rearrangement joins TRBV18 to TRBJ1-2; 8 bases agree with TRBD1. Germline V CDR1 and CDR2: KGHSH, LQKENI. The junction had 6 bases not matched to a gene; V was cut back by 3 bases and J by 0 bases. The CDR3 runs to 16 residues. CDR3 coding DNA: TGTGCCAGCTCACCCACGACAGGGGTGGCTAACTATGGCTACACCTTC. It yields the protein CASSPTTGVANYGYTF.

The rearrangement joins TRBV18 to TRBJ1-1; 10 bases map to TRBD1. The CDR3 sequence is 17 residues long. The junction had 7 bases not matched to a gene; V was cut back by 2 bases and J by 1 base. Germline CDR1 is KGHSH and CDR2 is LQKENI. The CDR3 sequence is CASSPSGTGVRNTEAFF. CDR3 bases: TGTGCCAGCTCACCATCGGGGACAGGGGTTCGGAACACTGAAGCTTTCTTT.